Following are 20 T cell receptor beta chains from one sample sequenced in a study of regulatory T cells in long-lasting Graves disease. Time point meaning: persistent/refractory GD, antithyroid drugs over 5 years with positive TRAb. RNA isolated from PBMCs was used to make the TCR library. Relying on iRepertoire HTBI primers and Arm-PCR of CDR3 regions, the team built TCR beta libraries. TCRdb independently ran MiXCR on the multiplex PCR reads; one entry per CDR3 protein. This table has 430,000 or so distinct CDR3 sequences, about 21% appearing once. Sequenced material: peripheral blood mononuclear cells (PBMCs), taken when the disease was refractory, from a patient treated with antithyroid drugs. Source of these receptors: a female donor with Graves disease.

The rearrangement joins TRBV7-9 to TRBJ2-5, with TRBD2 identical over 8 bases. V shed 2 bases, J shed 2 bases, and the junction held 10 bases outside the gene matches. Germline V gives CDR1 SEHNR, CDR2 FQNEAQ (reference sequence). CDR3 length equals 17 residues. Here the CDR3 reads CASSLSGRTSYQETQYF. Written as DNA, the CDR3 is TGTGCCAGCAGCTTAAGTGGCAGGACTAGCTATCAAGAGACCCAGTACTTC.

A single count supports this clonotype. The DNA of the CDR3 is TGTGCCAGCAGTGGCCGGGAGGACGAGGGGGGGGGGACCACAGATACGCAGTATTTT. Translation: CASSGREDEGGGTTDTQYF. V usage is TRBV2 and J usage is TRBJ2-3; perhaps TRBD2 as D (7 bases). Trimming pared 4 bases from V and 2 bases from J, leaving 25 bases between. In germline, CDR1 is SNHLY, CDR2 FYNNEI. The CDR3 extends over 19 amino acids.

This clonotype was seen many times. The chain carries TRBV6-9 and TRBJ1-5; D unclear. Trimming stripped 3 bases from V and 3 bases from J, with 9 bases between. From germline, CDR1 is MNHGY and CDR2 SVAAGI. CDR3 size: 14 residues. CDR3 sequence reads: CASSYSQTNQPQHF. The CDR3 DNA reads TGTGCCAGCAGTTACTCCCAGACCAATCAGCCCCAGCATTTT.

This sequence joins TRBV7-9 and TRBJ1-6; 9 bases map to TRBD1. The CDR3 loop spans 15 amino acids. The V and J ends lost 5 bases and 9 bases, in that order; junction bases with no gene match: 8. Germline CDR1 and CDR2: SEHNR and FQNEAQ (reference sequence). Here the CDR3 DNA reads TGTGCCAGCAGCCCGGAGGGACAGGGACCTTCACCCCTCCACTTT. It is translated as CASSPEGQGPSPLHF.

The CDR3 DNA reads as TGCAGTGCCTCTCAAAGCGGGAGGGGGGAGCTGTTTTTT. It yields the protein CSASQSGRGELFF. The gene calls are TRBV20-1 and TRBJ2-2; TRBD2 matches at 9 bases. V was clipped by 6 bases and J by 8 bases; unmatched bases: 7. This CDR3 comprises 13 residues. Germline V gene sequence: CDR1 DFQATT, CDR2 SNEGSKA (reference sequence).

A few counts support this clonotype. The chain carries TRBV20-1 and TRBJ2-7; no firm D call. CDR3 size: 13 residues. Germline V gives CDR1 DFQATT, CDR2 SNEGSKA (reference sequence). The V end was cut by 6 bases, the J end by 0 bases, with 12 bases between. This CDR3 reads CSARSPDSYEQYF. CDR3 in DNA: TGCAGTGCGCGAAGCCCCGACTCCTACGAGCAGTACTTC.

The V call is TRBV10-2, the J call TRBJ2-2; possible D gene TRBD2, 6 bases. The germline V gene has CDR1 WSHSY and CDR2 SAAADI. V was pared by 0 bases and J by 13 bases, with 12 bases between. The CDR3 runs 13 residues. CDR3 bases: TGCGCCAGCAGTGAGTCGCGGGACTCACGGCTGTTTTTT. The encoded protein is CASSESRDSRLFF.

Ten or more counts support this clonotype. The V call is TRBV28, the J call TRBJ1-2, with 8 nucleotides matching TRBD1. Germline CDR1 is MDHEN and CDR2 is SYDVKM. This CDR3 has 14 residues. V gave up 10 bases and J gave up 0 bases; unmatched junction bases: 7. CDR3 sequence reads: CATTGARANYGYTF. Written as DNA, the CDR3 is TGTGCCACGACAGGGGCGAGAGCTAACTATGGCTACACCTTC.

This clonotype came up a few times. A read error is possible here, since a much larger clone lies one base away. V usage is TRBV28 and J usage is TRBJ1-2, with TRBD1 as a possible D gene (6 bases). The CDR3 has 16 residues. From germline, CDR1 is MDHEN and CDR2 SYDVKM. The CDR3 sequence is CASSVLGGREGEKDAF. CDR3 nucleotide sequence: TGTGCCAGCAGTGTACTCGGGGGCAGGGAAGGTGAAAAAGACGCCTTC.

The rearrangement links TRBV4-2 to TRBJ1-1; no reliable D call. The CDR3 loop spans 17 amino acids. Trimming left V 0 bases short and J 4 bases short, with 18 bases between. CDR1 is LGHNA and CDR2 is YNFKEQ in the germline V gene. The CDR3 sequence: CASSQEGPPLEGTEAFF. CDR3 sequence (DNA): TGTGCCAGCAGCCAAGAAGGGCCGCCTCTCGAGGGCACTGAAGCTTTCTTT.

This clonotype was counted a few times. The chain has TRBV19 and TRBJ2-7, with a weak D call TRBD1 (5 bases). This CDR3 comprises 13 residues. Between the trimmed V and J ends, which lost 3 bases and 2 bases, there was a span of 8 bases. Per germline, CDR1 LNHDA and CDR2 SQIVND (reference sequence). CDR3 nucleotide sequence: TGTGCCAGTAGTATTGACAGTACCTACGAGCAGTACTTC. It encodes CASSIDSTYEQYF.

The chain couples TRBV28 to TRBJ2-1; D may be TRBD1 or TRBD2 (5 bases each). The CDR3 runs 13 residues. In germline, CDR1 is MDHEN, CDR2 SYDVKM. V was pared by 8 bases and J by 8 bases, with 16 bases between. The CDR3 DNA reads TGTGCCAGCGCACTTGGGACCGTGGATGAGCAGTTCTTC. The encoded protein is CASALGTVDEQFF. Full variable domain (remainder filled in from reference TRBV28 and TRBJ2-1): DVKVTQSSRYLVKRTGEKVFLECVQDMDHENMFWYRQDPGLGLRLIYFSYDVKMKEKGDIPEGYSVSREKKERFSLILESASTNQTSMYLCASALGTVDEQFFGPGTRLTVL.

This chain links TRBV5-8 with TRBJ2-5; 8 bases map to TRBD1. Trimming took 4 bases from V and 0 from J; bases not matched to a gene: 2. Germline CDR1 is SGHTS and CDR2 is YDEGEE. This CDR3 comprises 14 residues. The CDR3: CASSPTGDQETQYF. The CDR3, as DNA: TGTGCCAGCAGCCCGACAGGGGACCAAGAGACCCAGTACTTC.

Remarks on this clonotype: This may arise from a read error, as a much more abundant clone is one base away. The chain employs TRBV2 and TRBJ1-1; D gene uncertain. The CDR3 has 14 residues. Germline loops: CDR1 SNHLY, CDR2 FYNNEI. The CDR3 sequence: CASSDGRMNTKAFF. The CDR3 DNA sequence: TGTGCCAGCAGTGATGGGCGGATGAACACTAAAGCTTTCTTT.

The chain carries TRBV6-5 and TRBJ1-5, with TRBD1 matching over 7 bases. Germline lookup yields CDR1 MNHEY and CDR2 SVGAGI. The V gene end was trimmed by 4 bases and the J gene end by 6 bases; junction bases not matched to a gene: 6. The CDR3 loop spans 14 amino acids. CDR3 DNA sequence: TGTGCCAGCAGTTCTCAGGGGGAGACTCAGCCCCAGCATTTT. It specifies CASSSQGETQPQHF.

CDR3 sequence (DNA): TGTGCCAGCAGCTTAGCGACTAGCGGGAGCTACAATGAGCAGTTCTTC. Amino acids: CASSLATSGSYNEQFF. The V gene is TRBV11-2, the J gene TRBJ2-1; 12 positions match TRBD2. V was clipped by 1 base and J by 3 bases; unmatched bases: 1. In germline, CDR1 is SGHAT, CDR2 FQNNGV. The CDR3 is made up of 16 amino acids. Supplemented by reference TRBV11-2 and TRBJ2-1, the full variable domain reads EAGVAQSPRYKIIEKRQSVAFWCNPISGHATLYWYQQILGQGPKLLIQFQNNGVVDDSQLPKDRFSAERLKGVDSTLKIQPAKLEDSAVYLCASSLATSGSYNEQFFGPGTRLTVL.

This clonotype was observed many times. The chain combines TRBV11-2 with TRBJ1-1; the D is unclear. CDR3 length: 12 amino acids. V was cut by 6 bases and J by 5 bases, with 10 bases left in between. Germline CDR1 and CDR2: SGHAT and FQNNGV. CDR3 amino acids: CASSTDITEAFF. The CDR3 DNA sequence: TGTGCCAGCAGTACCGACATAACTGAAGCTTTCTTT.

In the case of this clonotype: A much more abundant neighbour one base away suggests this may be a read error. The V and J genes are TRBV7-2 and TRBJ2-7; D may correspond to TRBD1 or TRBD2 (5 bases each). There are 13 residues in the CDR3. Trimming cost V 3 bases and J 5 bases, with 11 bases left between them. From germline, CDR1 is SGHTA and CDR2 FQGNSA. CDR3 nucleotide sequence: TGTGCCAGCAGCTTTTTAGGGACCCACGAGCAGTACTTC. This sequence encodes CASSFLGTHEQYF.

This clonotype was detected only a few times. The chain carries TRBV19 and TRBJ1-1; 8 bases are a match to TRBD1. Germline V lookup: CDR1 LNHDA, CDR2 SQIVND (reference sequence). There are 13 residues in the CDR3. Trimming took 4 bases from V and 4 from J; bases not matched to a gene: 2. The CDR3 DNA reads as TGTGCCAGTAGTAACGACAGGGGCACTGAAGCTTTCTTT. Its protein product is CASSNDRGTEAFF.

The V gene is TRBV7-9, the J gene TRBJ2-1; 11 nucleotides align to TRBD2. The trim removed 2 bases at V and 0 bases at J, leaving 6 bases unmatched. CDR1 and CDR2 from the germline V gene are SEHNR and FQNEAQ (reference sequence). The CDR3 contains 18 residues. DNA for the CDR3: TGTGCCAGCAGCTTACAAGGACTAGCGGGCCACTCCTACAATGAGCAGTTCTTC. As protein: CASSLQGLAGHSYNEQFF.